This T cell receptor beta chain comes out of a study of blood T cell repertoires in COVID-19. Study-wide background: Acute and convalescent COVID-19 specimens originated in the United States, Italy and Spain. PBMCs, B-cell-depleted T cells, or T cells provided the cDNA or gDNA that made up the material.

How the authors handled the data: Amplifying reference gene primers gave estimates of nucleated cell counts. Produced via immunoSEQ multiplex PCR; TCRdb's table is partial and in-frame only. The DNA was the basis for D and trimming; V, J and clone size are from that table. The sample lists under 350,000 clones, roughly 83% occurring once. This CDR3 is built from 15 residues. Trimming removed 6 bases from V and 7 bases from J, with 16 bases in between. Sequenced: peripheral blood. This chain uses TRBV23-1 with TRBJ1-6; tentatively, D is TRBD1 (5 bases). TRBV23-1 is annotated as an ORF whose role is uncertain. This sequence was found in a man in his sixties who had recovered from COVID-19. The CDR3 bases are TGCGCCAGCAGCCGACAGCAACGACGGAATTCACCCCTCCACTTT. Its protein product is CASSRQQRRNSPLHF.